The T cell receptor (beta chain) under discussion was sequenced for a study of blood T cells in healthy people across ages (dated by TCRdb to 2015 to 2017). General notes on the study: In model experiments, roughly one uniquely barcoded TCR beta cDNA molecule per two T cells was captured by template switching. To track age-related changes in TCR beta repertoire diversity, the study relied on deep sequencing normalized with unique cDNA molecular identifiers. The study analyzed two additional independent replicas of 1 million unique cDNA reads from the same blood draw for two donors, one aged 18 to 30 and one aged 80 or older. Four age groups were formed from the donors: young (average approximately 16 years), middle-aged (approximately 40), aged (under 70) and long-lived (approximately 78). To avoid experimental bias, donors of different ages were randomly spread across the sequencing lanes. Here is what the overall study found, with its caveats: Compared with the aged group, more naive CD4+ T cells, fewer expanded clones and increased TCR diversity were shown by the long-lived group, suggesting age selection. Observed TCR beta diversity correlated strongly with the percentage of naive T cells measured by flow cytometry. As age increased, observed TCR beta diversity per million T cells dropped in a roughly linear way, and a significant reduction was already evident by age 40. Because the CMV infection status of the donors was unknown, age-related changes in expanded clonotypes may potentially have been confounded. Estimates of total diversity based on one million sequenced T cells were considered lower bounds and underestimates. Bulk unsorted PBMC profiling prevented conclusive comparison of naive and antigen-experienced compartments.

Worth noting for this clonotype: Its antigen specificity is not known. Qualities for individual bases were not recorded, and no much larger clone is one base off.

The CDR3 sequence holds 15 residues, the cysteine and phenylalanine included. Only CDR3 DNA remains: 45 bases, in frame from the first base. Trimmed from V: 3 bases; trimmed from J: 2 bases; junction bases lacking a gene match: 5. Looking up the germline V gene (reference sequence) yields CDR1 DFQATT and CDR2 SNEGSKA. Library method: 5' RACE. Sequencing instrument: Illumina HiSeq 2500. A second PCR of 7 to 11 cycles was performed with a sample-barcoded 5' primer and a J-beta primer mix. A unique molecular identifier was introduced onto each TCR beta cDNA molecule by a template-switch 5' adaptor carrying 12 random nucleotides. At least 2.5 million CDR3-containing paired-end reads were obtained from each sample. The Mint cDNA synthesis kit, primed by a TRBC-specific oligonucleotide, was used to synthesize first-strand cDNA from all RNA. After uracil-DNA glycosylase treatment, a first 18-cycle PCR used universal primers M1SS and BC2_uni_R on all cDNA. From the authors' description of their analysis: Normalization of each sample was performed by random selection of 1 million high-quality reads, each carrying a distinct molecular identifier. Instead of being binned into consensus sequences, reads with shared molecular identifiers were discarded. MiTCR, set to a Q25 quality threshold and the strictest error-elimination algorithm, was used for CDR3 identification, clonotype clustering and error correction. A nonparametric unseen species model with Euler transformation was used to estimate lower-bound total TCR beta diversity. TCRdb reprocessed the public reads (quality trimming at Q25 with fastp, clone calling with MiXCR) and kept in-frame beta chains. Rows merge per CDR3 protein into single entries with the most common DNA and genes. V and J calls and clone size were set by TCRdb, not the authors. For this sample there are a few hundred thousand distinct CDR3 sequences; about 49% appear just once. The ten most abundant clones make up 51% of the sample.

Systemically healthy Caucasian individuals from Russia, about 38 in total and aged about 6 to 95 years, were included as donors. Each donor gave 8 to 10 milliliters of peripheral blood, collected into EDTA-treated Vacutainer tubes. PBMCs were isolated by Ficoll-Paque density-gradient centrifugation, with at least 7 million obtained per sample. Total RNA, at least 6 micrograms per sample, was extracted from PBMCs with Trizol reagent. For every donor, flow cytometry on a PBMC aliquot measured the percentage of naive CD45RAhigh/CD27high T cells. The rearrangement joined TRBV20-1 to TRBJ2-3; 10 bases in between match TRBD2. The sample consisted of blood. This clonotype was obtained from a man between 60 and 75 years old in good health. The CDR3 here reads CSARDSGRPTDTQYF. The bases are TGCAGTGCTAGGGATAGCGGGAGGCCCACAGATACGCAGTATTTT.